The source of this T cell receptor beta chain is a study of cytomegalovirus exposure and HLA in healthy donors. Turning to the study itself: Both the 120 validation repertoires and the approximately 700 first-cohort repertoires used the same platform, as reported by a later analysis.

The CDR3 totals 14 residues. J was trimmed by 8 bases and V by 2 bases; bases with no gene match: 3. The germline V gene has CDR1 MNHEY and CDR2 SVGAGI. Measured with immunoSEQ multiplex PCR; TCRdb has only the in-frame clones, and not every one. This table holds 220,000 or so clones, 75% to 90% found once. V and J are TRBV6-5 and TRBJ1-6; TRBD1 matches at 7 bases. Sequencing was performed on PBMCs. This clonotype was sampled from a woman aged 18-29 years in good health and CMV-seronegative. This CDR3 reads CASSYRTGHSPLHF. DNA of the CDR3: TGTGCCAGCAGTTACAGGACAGGACATTCACCCCTCCACTTT.